The next 25 T cell receptor beta chains were all read from a single sample in a study of OX40 agonist ivuxolimab in advanced cancers. Profiling relied on immunoSEQ multiplex PCR, and the TCRdb table lists in-frame clones only, not all of them. The repertoire consists of 68,000 or so clones, with roughly 80% occurring once and the leading ten covering about a tenth. The specimen comprised CD4+ or CD8+ T cells sorted from blood, sampled in a trial of the OX40 agonist ivuxolimab. All receptors derive from an adult with an advanced solid tumor such as melanoma, head and neck, liver or kidney cancer.

This clone has just a few counts. This sequence joins TRBV5-1 and TRBJ2-3; possible D gene TRBD2, 6 bases. This CDR3 region has 15 residues. Germline V CDR1 and CDR2: SGHRS, YFSETQ. Trimming pared 0 bases from V and 5 bases from J, leaving 13 bases between. CDR3 bases: TGCGCCAGCAGCTTGGGACTAGAAGTAGGAGATACGCAGTATTTT. Translation gives CASSLGLEVGDTQYF.

The chain links TRBV6-6 to TRBJ2-7; D remains unclear. Germline V CDR1 and CDR2: MNHNY, SVGAGI (reference sequence). The CDR3 is 12 amino acids. Trimming pared 2 bases from V and 3 bases from J, leaving 5 bases between. The CDR3, as DNA: TGTGCCAGCAGTTACGGTCACTACGAGCAGTACGTC. It translates to CASSYGHYEQYV.

This clone has just one count. The chain joins TRBV5-1 to TRBJ1-2; no reliable D call. The CDR3 runs to 15 residues. Germline V lookup: CDR1 SGHRS, CDR2 YFSETQ. With 0 bases removed from V and 0 bases from J, the gap between germline ends came to 9 bases. CDR3 in amino acids: CASSLVPGSNYGYTF. In DNA form, the CDR3 reads TGCGCCAGCAGCTTGGTTCCCGGTTCTAACTATGGCTACACCTTC.

This clone was recorded only once. The V and J genes are TRBV27 and TRBJ2-1, with D perhaps matching TRBD2 (6 bases). Germline V lookup: CDR1 MNHEY, CDR2 SMNVEV (reference sequence). The CDR3 consists of 13 residues. The ends were cut back, 6 bases at V and 5 bases at J, with 11 bases in the middle. CDR3 amino acids: CASSPGLHNEQFF. DNA of the CDR3: TGTGCCAGCAGCCCGGGACTCCACAATGAGCAGTTCTTC.

This clone was seen more than once but under ten times. This chain uses TRBV7-9 with TRBJ1-1, with D unclear. The length of the CDR3 is 12 residues. Germline values: CDR1 SEHNR, CDR2 FQNEAQ (reference sequence). Trimming stripped 10 bases from V and 7 bases from J, with 16 bases between. The CDR3 spells CATSSRGGEAFF. The DNA for the CDR3 is TGTGCCACAAGTAGTCGGGGTGGTGAAGCTTTCTTT.

This clone has a handful of counts. The rearrangement joins TRBV27 to TRBJ1-1; 7 nucleotides match TRBD1. Germline values: CDR1 MNHEY, CDR2 SMNVEV (reference sequence). There are 15 residues in the CDR3. J gave up 1 base and V 5 bases, and 7 bases lay outside the gene matches. The CDR3 DNA sequence: TGTGCCAGCAGTAAAGGGGGCGCAGGGAACACTGAAGCTTTCTTT. Translation gives CASSKGGAGNTEAFF.

The chain uses TRBV4-3 and TRBJ2-1, with D possibly matching TRBD2 (5 bases). The CDR3 totals 16 residues. Trimming pared 4 bases from V and 0 bases from J, leaving 13 bases between. Germline lookup yields CDR1 LGHNA and CDR2 YSLEER. CDR3 loop: CASSLHPGNSYNEQFF. Here the CDR3 DNA reads TGCGCCAGCAGCCTCCATCCGGGGAACTCCTACAATGAGCAGTTCTTC.

This chain uses TRBV4-2 with TRBJ1-4; TRBD1 matches 7 bases. CDR1 and CDR2 from the germline V gene are LGHNA and YNFKEQ. The CDR3 totals 15 residues. V was pared by 4 bases and J by 11 bases, with 13 bases of the junction left unmatched. This CDR3 is CASSPDRTINGKLFF. In nucleotides, the CDR3 is TGTGCCAGCAGCCCGGACAGGACGATTAATGGGAAACTGTTTTTT.

The sample holds one count of this clone. The chain combines TRBV5-1 with TRBJ1-2; the D gene is possibly TRBD1 (6 bases). Germline CDR1 SGHRS, CDR2 YFSETQ. This CDR3 has 17 residues. Trimming left V 0 bases short and J 3 bases short, with 18 bases between. For the CDR3, the DNA is TGCGCCAGCAGCTTGGATCCAGACAGGCGGATGGACTATGGCTACACCTTC. Translated, it gives CASSLDPDRRMDYGYTF.

This chain joins TRBV6-5 and TRBJ1-3; the match to TRBD1 covers 7 bases. The germline CDR1 and CDR2 sequences are MNHEY and SVGAGI. Trimming at V came to 8 bases and at J to 2 bases, leaving 3 bases not matched to a gene. This CDR3 spans 13 amino acids. The CDR3 here is CASRDRAGNTIYF. The CDR3 DNA sequence: TGTGCCAGCCGAGACAGGGCTGGAAACACCATATATTTT.

The V call is TRBV4-1, the J call TRBJ2-5, with no clear D. Trimming took 2 bases from V and 5 from J, leaving 9 bases between them. Germline V CDR1 and CDR2: MGHRA, YSYEKL. This CDR3 region has 13 residues. The CDR3 sequence is CASSQWRRETQYF. CDR3 DNA sequence: TGCGCCAGCAGCCAATGGCGACGGGAGACCCAGTACTTC.

V is TRBV4-3 and J is TRBJ2-1; 9 nucleotides match TRBD1. The CDR3 is made up of 16 amino acids. Trimming took 2 bases from V and 4 from J; bases not matched to a gene: 6. Looked up from germline, CDR1 is LGHNA and CDR2 is YSLEER. The CDR3 loop reads CASSQTTGGGYNEQFF. CDR3 DNA: TGCGCCAGCAGCCAAACGACAGGGGGGGGGTACAATGAGCAGTTCTTC.

The chain couples TRBV6-5 to TRBJ2-2, with D perhaps matching TRBD1 (5 bases). Per the germline V gene, CDR1 is MNHEY and CDR2 is SVGAGI. This CDR3 comprises 14 residues. Trimming cost V 8 bases and J 7 bases, with 17 bases left between them. The CDR3 DNA follows: TGTGCCAGCTCTGCTAGGGGCGCCGACGGGGAGCTGTTTTTT. Amino acids: CASSARGADGELFF.

The chain carries TRBV2 and TRBJ2-4; TRBD1 matches 9 bases. The CDR3 has 13 residues. Germline V gene data show CDR1 as SNHLY and CDR2 as FYNNEI. V was pared by 6 bases and J by 7 bases, with 4 bases of the junction left unmatched. CDR3 nucleotides: TGTGCCAGCAGAGGGACAGGGATCAACATTCAGTACTTC. It encodes CASRGTGINIQYF.

This clone came up a few times. The chain links TRBV7-3 to TRBJ1-2; D call uncertain. CDR3 length: 14 amino acids. Germline CDR1 SGHTA, CDR2 FQGTGA. The germline V and J ends were trimmed by 6 bases and 6 bases, with 17 bases remaining between them. CDR3 bases: TGTGCCAGCAGTTCCCGAGGAATTTACAATGGCTACACCTTC. It specifies CASSSRGIYNGYTF.

In this sample, this clone turned up a few times. The V and J genes are TRBV9 and TRBJ2-2; possibly TRBD1 or TRBD2 for D (6 bases each). The CDR3 covers 14 residues. Germline V gives CDR1 SGDLS, CDR2 YYNGEE. V lost 3 bases, J lost 6 bases, and 12 bases lay in between. In nucleotides, the CDR3 is TGTGCCAGCAGCGCCGGGGGCTTGCCCGGGGAGCTGTTTTTT. It is translated as CASSAGGLPGELFF.

The chain carries TRBV6-6 and TRBJ2-1; tentatively, D is TRBD1 or TRBD2 (6 bases each). Trimming left V 7 bases short and J 0 bases short, with 16 bases between. CDR1 and CDR2 from the germline V gene are MNHNY and SVGAGI (reference sequence). The CDR3 spans 16 residues. CDR3: CASTTTRGVSYNEQFF. CDR3 DNA: TGTGCCAGCACCACAACGAGGGGGGTCTCCTACAATGAGCAGTTCTTC.

The V gene is TRBV5-6, the J gene TRBJ2-4, with 10 nucleotides matching TRBD1. This CDR3 comprises 19 residues. Trimming took 2 bases from V and 6 from J; bases not matched to a gene: 17. Germline V gives CDR1 SGHDT, CDR2 YYEEEE. CDR3 in amino acids: CASSLNRDRGQWTGNIQYF. CDR3 nucleotide sequence: TGTGCCAGCAGCTTAAATCGGGACAGGGGCCAATGGACTGGAAACATTCAGTACTTC.

The chain links TRBV19 to TRBJ1-4; 9 nucleotides line up with TRBD1. V gave up 7 bases and J gave up 4 bases; unmatched junction bases: 4. The CDR3 runs to 14 residues. The germline CDR1 and CDR2 sequences are LNHDA and SQIVND (reference sequence). CDR3 residues: CASNRDRVNEKLFF. The CDR3 DNA reads TGTGCCAGTAACCGGGACAGGGTTAATGAAAAACTGTTTTTT.

The CDR3 spells CATSRAFFSNQPQHF. CDR3 nucleotide sequence: TGTGCCACCAGCAGAGCTTTCTTTAGCAATCAGCCCCAGCATTTT. The chain employs TRBV15 and TRBJ1-5; D remains unclear. Germline V lookup: CDR1 LNHNV, CDR2 YYDKDF (reference sequence). CDR3 length equals 15 residues. With 1 base removed from V and 0 bases from J, the gap between germline ends came to 7 bases. Full variable domain (outside the CDR3, taken from reference TRBV15 and TRBJ1-5): DAMVIQNPRYQVTQFGKPVTLSCSQTLNHNVMYWYQQKSSQAPKLLFHYYDKDFNNEADTPDNFQSRRPNTSFCFLDIRSPGLGDTAMYLCATSRAFFSNQPQHFGDGTRLSIL.

The V and J genes are TRBV6-5 and TRBJ1-5, with D possibly TRBD1 on 5 matching bases. Per the germline V gene, CDR1 is MNHEY and CDR2 is SVGAGI. CDR3 size: 14 residues. The germline V and J ends were trimmed by 4 bases and 7 bases, with 14 bases remaining between them. Here the CDR3 DNA reads TGTGCCAGCAGTTTCAACAGGTGGTCACAGCCCCAGCATTTT. Residues: CASSFNRWSQPQHF.

The V call is TRBV6-5, the J call TRBJ2-2; D gene ambiguous. CDR3 length: 12 amino acids. V gave up 4 bases and J gave up 0 bases, with 0 bases separating them. Germline CDR1 reads MNHEY; CDR2 reads SVGAGI. The DNA for the CDR3 is TGTGCCAGCAGTTCGAACACCGGGGAGCTGTTTTTT. It translates to CASSSNTGELFF.

The V and J genes are TRBV15 and TRBJ1-3; D uncertain. Germline lookup yields CDR1 LNHNV and CDR2 YYDKDF (reference sequence). This CDR3 region has 14 residues. Trimming cost V 7 bases and J 4 bases, with 14 bases left between them. DNA for the CDR3: TGTGCCACCACGACGGACGAAATCGGAAACACCATATATTTT. Its protein product is CATTTDEIGNTIYF.

The J gene is TRBJ2-7, the V gene TRBV4-2; D possibly corresponds to TRBD2 (6 bases). CDR3 size: 15 residues. V was trimmed by 1 base and J by 2 bases, leaving 12 bases between them. Germline CDR1 reads LGHNA; CDR2 reads YNFKEQ. In DNA form, the CDR3 reads TGTGCCAGCAGCCAAGTTTACGGGAGCCCCTACGAGCAGTACTTC. Protein sequence: CASSQVYGSPYEQYF.

The CDR3 loop reads CASSPRLAGGRETQYF. CDR3 bases: TGTGCCAGCAGCCCCAGACTAGCGGGGGGTCGGGAGACCCAGTACTTC. This chain connects TRBV7-9 to TRBJ2-5, with 13 positions matching TRBD2. The V segment lost 5 bases and the J segment 5 bases; nucleotides outside the gene matches: 8. The germline V gene has CDR1 SEHNR and CDR2 FQNEAQ (reference sequence). The CDR3 loop spans 16 amino acids.